A selection of T cell receptor beta chains follows, all from one sample in a study of identical twins. TCRdb re-derived calls from the 5' RACE reads in MiXCR, one entry per CDR3 protein. The sample consists of around 690,000 distinct CDR3 sequences, 21% of them appearing once. The same sample was also used in a study of T cells expressing NK-cell markers.

The sample was PBMCs. The receptor set was obtained from a woman between 18 and 29 years old in good health. CDR3s leave out the opening cysteine and the closing phenylalanine or tryptophan. Not all rows give a size; the values are once, few, many and, for expanded clones, a class.

V gene: TRBV10-3; clone size: few; J gene: TRBJ1-2; CDR3 protein: AISDRGHYGYT
V gene: TRBV20-1; clone size: .; J gene: TRBJ1-1; CDR3 protein: SAILNRGNTEAF
V gene: TRBV6-4; clone size: many; J gene: TRBJ2-2; CDR3 protein: ASSDSDTGELF
V gene: TRBV12-3/TRBV12-4; clone size: many; J gene: TRBJ2-1; CDR3 protein: ASSLGRDGYNEQF
V gene: TRBV6-1; clone size: few; J gene: TRBJ2-1; CDR3 protein: ASRTGTSGRDEQF
V gene: TRBV7-8; clone size: few; J gene: TRBJ2-7; CDR3 protein: ASSASGGAHYEQY
V gene: TRBV11-3; clone size: .; J gene: TRBJ1-2; CDR3 protein: ASSLDPGADGYT
V gene: TRBV5-1; clone size: few; J gene: TRBJ2-7; CDR3 protein: ASSFNRDRWTYEQY
V gene: TRBV5-5; clone size: .; J gene: TRBJ2-7; CDR3 protein: ASSLVGRGNEQY
V gene: TRBV20-1; clone size: few; J gene: TRBJ2-5; CDR3 protein: SASPRTGQETQY
V gene: TRBV5-5; clone size: .; J gene: TRBJ2-7; CDR3 protein: ASSSFRVHYEQY
V gene: TRBV20-1; clone size: few; J gene: TRBJ1-2; CDR3 protein: SARDGRGLDGYT
V gene: TRBV10-3; clone size: .; J gene: TRBJ2-2; CDR3 protein: AINSKRDSPNTGELF
V gene: TRBV7-9; clone size: .; J gene: TRBJ1-1; CDR3 protein: ASSLPKGQGNTEAF
V gene: TRBV10-3; clone size: .; J gene: TRBJ2-7; CDR3 protein: AISEGQGADEQY
V gene: TRBV15; clone size: once; J gene: TRBJ2-7; CDR3 protein: ATSREGAARYEQY
V gene: TRBV27; clone size: .; J gene: TRBJ1-2; CDR3 protein: ASAFLGQGAPRNYGYT